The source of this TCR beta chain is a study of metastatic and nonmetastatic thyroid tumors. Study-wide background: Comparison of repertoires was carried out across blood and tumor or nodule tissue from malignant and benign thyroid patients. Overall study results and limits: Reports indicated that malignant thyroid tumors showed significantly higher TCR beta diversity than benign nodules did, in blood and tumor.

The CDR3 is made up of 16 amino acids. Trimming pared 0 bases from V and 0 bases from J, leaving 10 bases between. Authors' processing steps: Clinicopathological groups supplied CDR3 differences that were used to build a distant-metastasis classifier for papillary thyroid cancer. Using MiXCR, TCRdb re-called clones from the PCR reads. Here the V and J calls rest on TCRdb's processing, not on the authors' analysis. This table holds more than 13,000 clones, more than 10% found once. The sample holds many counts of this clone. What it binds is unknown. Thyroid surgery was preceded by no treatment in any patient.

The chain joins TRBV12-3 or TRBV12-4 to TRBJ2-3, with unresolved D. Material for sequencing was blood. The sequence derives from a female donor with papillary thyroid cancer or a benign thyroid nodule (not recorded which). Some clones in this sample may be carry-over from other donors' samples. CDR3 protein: CASSLAGWSSTDTQYF. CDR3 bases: TGTGCCAGCAGTTTAGCGGGGTGGTCTAGCACAGATACGCAGTATTTT.